This TCR beta chain originates from a study of CXCR3-negative and CXCR3-positive naive CD8 T cells. Broader study findings: TRBV-TRBJ usage matched between naive CXCR3-negative and CXCR3-positive cells but not between memory cells. TRB CDR3 properties served as the basis for inferring TCR strength, and surface CD5 was comparable between naive subsets.

This CDR3 contains 14 residues. Germline values: CDR1 MDHEN, CDR2 SYDVKM. Concerning this clonotype: Its matching antigen is unknown.

The TRB cDNA libraries were prepared by 5' RACE with UMI labels. With the 5' RACE reads reprocessed, TCRdb shows one record per CDR3 protein and no DNA. Recorded for this sample: over 35,000 distinct CDR3 sequences. The J gene is TRBJ2-7, the V gene TRBV28. Material: memory CD8+ T cells from blood. The sequence derives from a human donor in good health. Some clones in this sample may be carry-over from other donors' samples. The CDR3 spells CASSLFKGTYEQYF.